The sequence of this TCR beta chain was determined in a study of cytomegalovirus exposure and HLA in healthy donors. In the study overall: In an earlier analysis, 95 million to 140 million unique TCR beta sequences were found from 150 million to 200 million T cells. Study outcomes and limitations: While the bulk of TCR sequences proved rare, some public TCRs turned up in many donors. Specific recognition of CMV antigens was confirmed in vitro for a few chains (all CMV-associated).

The PCR was carried out with 60 Vbeta primers and 13 Jbeta primers. Sequencing used immunoSEQ multiplex PCR; TCRdb keeps in-frame clones, though not all of them. The sample yields about 190,000 clones, of which the top ten take up about 0.9%. A remark on this clone: No antigen is known for it.

The material sequenced was PBMCs. This receptor was taken from a woman between 25 and 40 years old in good health and CMV-seropositive.

This CDR3 reads CASSLTGGVHYGYTF. CDR3 sequence (DNA): TGTGCCAGCAGCTTGACAGGGGGCGTCCACTATGGCTACACCTTC. V and J are TRBV7-2 and TRBJ1-2; 10 nucleotides line up with TRBD1. Germline V gene lookup returns CDR1 SGHTA and CDR2 FQGNSA. The CDR3 covers 15 residues. The J segment lost 3 bases and the V segment lost 3 bases, leaving 4 bases of the junction unmatched.